This TCR beta chain appears in the sequencing data of a study of cytomegalovirus exposure and HLA in healthy donors (dated by TCRdb to between 2016 and 2019). Regarding the research as a whole: According to an earlier analysis of a few hundred of the donors, about 179 million T cells yielded over 90 million unique TCR beta sequences and around 300 Gb of sequence data. An early release covering roughly 600 HLA-typed donors comprised around 300 gigabases of sequencing data and 85 million to 100 million unique TCR sequences. Of the approximately 400 genotyped donors, 65% to 90% were placed in the genetic ancestry cluster associated with self-reported Caucasian donors. The study aimed to test whether cataloging public T cell receptors could reveal signatures of past pathogen exposure. The study used immunosequencing to profile the T cell repertoires of several hundred subjects and linked those repertoires to cytomegalovirus serostatus. In addition to the first cohort of several hundred subjects, a separate validation cohort of 120 different subjects was used. To predict cytomegalovirus infection status, the study brought together high-throughput TCR immunosequencing, statistical association of individual TCRs with disease status, and machine learning. To study patterns of TCR occurrence, a later analysis re-analyzed previously published TCR beta repertoires from 666 donors and added high-resolution HLA genotyping. Rather than using new phenotypic data, the later analysis identified candidate immune exposures from TCR beta sequences and from how often those sequences occurred across donors. In an earlier analysis of roughly 540 of the donors, high-throughput TCR beta sequencing was used to judge whether each TCR beta V gene segment behaved as functional or pseudogenic. Alongside the repertoire data, information on donor age, sex, ethnicity and CMV serostatus was compiled. A later genetic analysis used genome-wide SNP genotypes for about 65% of the roughly 700 donors, treating that subset as a discovery cohort. All discovery cohort repertoires had been generated on a single sequencing platform. HLA typing included class I and class II loci at four-digit resolution. The number of typed donors differed by locus: 629-630 for A, B, C, DRB1 and DQB1; 500 to 550 for DQA1; approximately 610 for DPA1; and around 450 for DPB1. Four or five DR-DQ haplotypes were handled as single units for association and clustering because linkage in the cohort was strong. Among some 410 genotyped donors of the cohort, an average of approximately 240,000 unique TCR beta nucleotide sequences were sequenced per donor, around 20% of them non-productive.

The cohort was made up of 500 to 850 healthy bone marrow donors. At the time of sampling, every cohort member was nominally healthy, though immune exposures that went unrecorded were likely present. The donor was CMV seronegative and belonged to the group of 350 to 400 seronegative cohort members. Each donor provided a peripheral blood sample, and peripheral blood mononuclear cells were used for TCR beta sequencing. The Qiagen DNeasy Blood Extraction Kit was used to extract genomic DNA from the blood cell samples. On this clone: Its target antigen remains unknown. Qualities for individual bases were not recorded, and no much larger clone is one base off.

What the work shows at the level of the full study, not this receptor alone: Because counts were too low, some 16 rarely observed V segments, including chromosome 9 orphons, were excluded from the earlier analysis of around 640 of the donors. In a later analysis, the rate of TCR association differed among HLA loci, with DRB1 alleles having the most associated TCRs and HLA-C alleles having the fewest. Some IMGT-functional V segments, including TRBV6-2 and TRBV6-3, could not be told apart with the 87-base-pair reads, so those segments were excluded. The presence/absence analyses assumed that sequencing depth was roughly uniform across donors, and that assumption may not be true. Because HLA typing was missing for some donors at each locus, association tests included only the typed subset. In this cohort, only TCR beta chains were sequenced, and detectable features were limited by the absence of alpha or paired-chain data. V-gene and J-gene trimming of TCR beta chains was associated with a missense DCLRE1C variant in a later genetic analysis, and the association was replicated in an independent cohort. At a false discovery rate of 0.05, a later analysis linked 15,000 to 20,000 TCR beta sequences to specific HLA alleles. The classifier was reported to diagnose cytomegalovirus status with high specificity and sensitivity in both the original and validation cohorts. When HLA alleles, especially DR and DQ, strongly co-occurred, TCR associations were difficult to assign to individual alleles. CMV serostatus was the only immune exposure information available for the cohort. A group of highly shared sequence variants was considered likely to be a technical artifact of the sequencing pipeline. In vitro tests confirmed that a few of the cytomegalovirus-associated TCR beta chains recognize cytomegalovirus antigens. According to a later analysis, most CMV-associated TCR beta chains appeared to be HLA-restricted, and the HLA associations seemed to be driven largely by CMV exposure. Most TCR sequences were observed very rarely across donors, whereas some public TCRs were present in many individuals. The authors suggested that the approach could potentially be extended to other disease states and immunological phenotypes. A total of roughly 160 TCR beta chains were listed by the study as associated with cytomegalovirus. In an earlier analysis of some 640 of the donors, most TCR beta V segments were observed in productive rearrangements about 87% or about 30% of the time, broadly matching IMGT annotations. Compared with equally common non-associated chains, HLA-associated TCR beta chains in a later analysis were more clonally expanded and had lower generation probabilities. A further reported finding was that TCR beta sequences accurately predicted the HLA-A and HLA-B alleles for most subjects in the first cohort. Linkage disequilibrium might explain the correlated functional status among segregating V segments, but an unknown experimental factor could not be ruled out. Several of the top co-occurrence clusters appeared to be linked to parvovirus B19, influenza, CMV and Epstein-Barr virus, according to a later analysis. A later genetic analysis reported fewer N-insertions in productive TCRs among donors in an Asian-associated ancestry cluster than the roughly 620-donor mean.

From a lookup of the germline V gene, CDR1 and CDR2 are MNHEY and SVGAGI. Measured from the cysteine to the phenylalanine, the CDR3 is 14 residues long. The DNA shown is the 42-base CDR3, in frame from base 1. The library was built by means of the immunoSEQ multiplex PCR assay. For the multiplex PCR, a mixture combining 60 forward primers for TCR Vbeta segments and 13 reverse primers for TCR Jbeta segments was used. A multiplex PCR assay on genomic DNA amplified the CDR3 region of rearranged TCR beta genes. The amplified TCR beta libraries were sequenced on the Illumina HiSeq System as 87-base-pair reads. Regarding the original processing steps: In a later analysis, roughly 80 million unique TCR beta chains were counted across the approximately 640 repertoires, and approximately 11 million of these chains were shared by at least two donors. Raw reads were error-corrected and collapsed into unique sequences by a nearest-neighbor algorithm in which closely related sequences were merged to remove PCR and sequencing errors. CDR3 sequences were aligned to IMGT reference sequences to assign V, D and J gene segments. Each retained sequence needed at least a six-nucleotide match to both a V gene segment and a J gene segment. Rearrangements were called productive when the CDR3 lacked stop codons and stayed in frame with V and J; all others were non-productive. CDR3 was defined by IMGT convention, running from the second conserved V-encoded cysteine to the conserved J-encoded phenylalanine. In an earlier analysis of 500 to 650 of the donors, sequences lacking an unambiguous match to a single V gene segment were excluded. An earlier analysis of 587 of the donors classified V segments as functional when productive rearrangements were above 56.7% and as segregating when the standard deviation between donors was above 5%. A statistical classification framework was built for diagnosing cytomegalovirus status from the catalog of TCR beta chain sequences. In a later analysis, TCR nucleotide sequences were compared against IMGT/GENE-DB human TR gene sequences so that V and J genes could be assigned. In a later analysis, CDR3 sequences and most-parsimonious VDJ recombination scenarios were assigned using the TCRdist pipeline. In a later analysis, each TCR beta chain was defined by its CDR3 amino acid sequence together with its V-gene family, and reads lacking a unique V-gene family were excluded. As a way to deal with suspected cross-contamination and a sequencing artifact, a later analysis dropped nearly 600 nucleotide sequences that were highly shared and had low generation probability. A later analysis calculated a clonal expansion index for each public chain from normalized within-repertoire ranks of inferred template counts. In a later analysis, generation probabilities were computed using a VDJ recombination model fitted to out-of-frame rearrangements, and the results were checked against IGoR. Hypergeometric tests were used in a later analysis to score TCR-TCR, TCR-HLA and TCR-CMV co-occurrence, with a repertoire-size bias correction applied to the TCR pairs. False discovery rates were estimated in a later analysis by permuting HLA or CMV assignments 20 times. In a later analysis, co-occurring TCRs were grouped using DBSCAN, and TCRdist sequence similarity was added for clustering within HLA-allele-positive subsets. Co-occurrence clustering excluded repertoires with fewer than 30,000 or more than 120,000 public chains, plus five with anomalous nucleotide sharing. What TCRdb holds here is the immuneACCESS table cut down to in-frame rearrangements. Part of the clones is not present; checked against another copy, under half of the missing clones reflect an unresolved V gene, and the others are unexplained. Clone size and the V and J calls come from that table; the DNA yielded D and trimming. The sample table shows about 140,000 clones, and 65% to 85% are seen once. Of the sample, around 2.4% falls within the top ten clones.

The rearrangement combines TRBV6-5 with TRBJ2-5, and TRBD2 matches 7 of the central bases. Judging by the DNA end, TRBJ2-7 fits better; the J call may be wrong. The receptor was derived from a man aged 50 to 60 in good health and CMV-seronegative. The sample consisted of PBMCs. The CDR3 amino acid sequence is: CASSLTSQAYEQYF. The sequence in DNA is TGTGCCAGCAGTCTGACTAGCCAGGCCTACGAGCAGTACTTC.